This T cell receptor (beta chain) stems from a study of T cell repertoires in cytomegalovirus infection. About the study: TCR beta signatures that were public indicated CMV infection and matching HLA type. The study's findings and limits: CMV-specific TCR beta clonotypes restricted by HLA-C dominated the ex vivo response. Summed public TCR beta family frequency identified CMV carriers bearing the relevant HLA.

This clonotype was found a few times. Its antigen is not known. The CDR3 runs 15 residues. The V and J ends lost 6 bases and 3 bases, in that order; junction bases with no gene match: 9. Germline V lookup: CDR1 SEHNR, CDR2 FQNEAQ (reference sequence). TCRdb used MiXCR to reprocess the reads, holding one entry per CDR3 protein. Of 900,000 to 950,000 distinct CDR3 sequences listed, around 32% were seen once; the top ten hold 11% to 15%. The chain uses TRBV7-9 and TRBJ2-7; 9 bases are a match to TRBD1. This receptor was obtained from a human donor in good health (CMV status not recorded). Some clones in this sample may be carry-over from other donors' samples. The sequenced sample was cultured CD8+ T cells from PBMCs, obtained from culture after CMV antigen stimulation. The CDR3 sequence is CASRMGQGLVYEQYF. CDR3 sequence (DNA): TGTGCCAGCAGGATGGGACAGGGCCTGGTCTACGAGCAGTACTTC.